The rows below give T cell receptor beta chains drawn from one sample of a study of T cells in Graves' hyperthyroidism and ophthalmopathy. TCRdb re-analysed the multiplex PCR reads in MiXCR, keeping a single row per CDR3 protein. The sample carries about 400,000 distinct CDR3 sequences, about 13% recorded once. The specimen sequenced was blood. These receptor sequences come from a woman under 30 with Graves' hyperthyroidism. The CDR3 runs from the conserved cysteine through the conserved F or W. A D gene is named only where the DNA matches it firmly. The size field is filled for only some rows; it gives once, few, many or a size class.

D gene: .; J gene: TRBJ1-5; V gene: TRBV20-1; clone size: few; CDR3 length: 14; CDR3 protein: CSARDGMGGEAQHF; CDR3 DNA: TGCAGTGCTAGAGATGGGATGGGAGGGGAGGCCCAGCATTTT
D gene: .; J gene: TRBJ1-2; V gene: TRBV12-3/TRBV12-4; clone size: many; CDR3 length: 14; CDR3 protein: CASSLLTLDYGYTF; CDR3 DNA: TGTGCCAGCAGCCTACTGACCCTTGACTATGGCTACACCTTC
D gene: .; J gene: TRBJ1-4; V gene: TRBV6-2/TRBV6-3; clone size: many; CDR3 length: 14; CDR3 protein: CASSGGRSSEKLFF; CDR3 DNA: TGTGCCAGCAGCGGGGGACGGAGCAGCGAAAAACTGTTTTTT
D gene: TRBD2; J gene: TRBJ2-3; V gene: TRBV20-1; clone size: many; CDR3 length: 14; CDR3 protein: CSARPSGSVNTQYF; CDR3 DNA: TGCAGTGCTAGGCCTAGCGGGAGCGTGAATACGCAGTATTTT
D gene: .; J gene: TRBJ2-1; V gene: TRBV6-1; clone size: many; CDR3 length: 14; CDR3 protein: CASSFADGGDEQFF; CDR3 DNA: TGTGCCAGCAGTTTCGCGGACGGTGGCGATGAGCAGTTCTTC
D gene: .; J gene: TRBJ2-2; V gene: TRBV7-9; clone size: .; CDR3 length: 9; CDR3 protein: CALGGELFF; CDR3 DNA: TGTGCCCTTGGGGGGGAGCTGTTTTTT
D gene: .; J gene: TRBJ1-4; V gene: TRBV9; clone size: .; CDR3 length: 15; CDR3 protein: CASSVGGAGGEKLFF; CDR3 DNA: TGTGCCAGCAGCGTAGGTGGCGCGGGGGGGGAAAAACTGTTTTTT
D gene: TRBD2; J gene: TRBJ2-5; V gene: TRBV7-2; clone size: many; CDR3 length: 13; CDR3 protein: CASSPGGTETQYF; CDR3 DNA: TGTGCCAGCAGTCCGGGGGGTACAGAGACCCAGTACTTC
D gene: .; J gene: TRBJ2-3; V gene: TRBV7-9; clone size: many; CDR3 length: 16; CDR3 protein: CASSWDGTPTTDTQYF; CDR3 DNA: TGTGCCAGCAGCTGGGACGGGACGCCAACCACAGATACGCAGTATTTT
D gene: .; J gene: TRBJ1-1; V gene: TRBV27; clone size: many; CDR3 length: 13; CDR3 protein: CASSFVLNTEAFF; CDR3 DNA: TGTGCCAGCAGTTTCGTACTAAACACTGAAGCTTTCTTT
D gene: .; J gene: TRBJ1-3; V gene: TRBV4-1; clone size: once; CDR3 length: 17; CDR3 protein: CASSQGPRGVAGSTIYF; CDR3 DNA: TGCGCCAGCAGCCAGGGACCTAGGGGGGTCGCTGGAAGCACCATATATTTT
D gene: .; J gene: TRBJ1-1; V gene: TRBV12-3/TRBV12-4; clone size: many; CDR3 length: 14; CDR3 protein: CASSLSSTAPVAFF; CDR3 DNA: TGTGCCAGCAGTTTGAGTAGTACGGCTCCAGTGGCTTTCTTT
D gene: .; J gene: TRBJ2-7; V gene: TRBV12-3/TRBV12-4; clone size: many; CDR3 length: 11; CDR3 protein: CASSWTDEQYF; CDR3 DNA: TGTGCCAGCAGTTGGACAGACGAGCAGTACTTC
D gene: .; J gene: TRBJ2-5; V gene: TRBV7-3; clone size: few; CDR3 length: 15; CDR3 protein: CASSSGPTNQETQYF; CDR3 DNA: TGTGCCAGCAGTTCGGGACCGACCAACCAAGAGACCCAGTACTTC
D gene: TRBD1; J gene: TRBJ1-5; V gene: TRBV12-3/TRBV12-4; clone size: many; CDR3 length: 14; CDR3 protein: CASSNDRGYQPQHF; CDR3 DNA: TGTGCCAGCAGTAATGACAGGGGATATCAGCCCCAGCATTTT
D gene: .; J gene: TRBJ1-2; V gene: TRBV11-2; clone size: many; CDR3 length: 13; CDR3 protein: CASSLARDYGYTF; CDR3 DNA: TGTGCCAGCAGCTTAGCCCGGGACTATGGCTACACCTTC
D gene: .; J gene: TRBJ1-4; V gene: TRBV12-3/TRBV12-4; clone size: many; CDR3 length: 14; CDR3 protein: CASSPVSWNEKLFF; CDR3 DNA: TGTGCCAGCAGTCCCGTGTCCTGGAATGAAAAACTGTTTTTT
D gene: .; J gene: TRBJ2-1; V gene: TRBV6-2/TRBV6-3; clone size: many; CDR3 length: 13; CDR3 protein: CASSYLQYNEQFF; CDR3 DNA: TGTGCCAGCAGTTACCTTCAATACAATGAGCAGTTCTTC
D gene: .; J gene: TRBJ1-1; V gene: TRBV6-2/TRBV6-3; clone size: many; CDR3 length: 14; CDR3 protein: CASSYGHGNTEAFF; CDR3 DNA: TGTGCCAGCAGTTACGGACACGGGAACACTGAAGCTTTCTTT
D gene: .; J gene: TRBJ2-3; V gene: TRBV7-7; clone size: many; CDR3 length: 12; CDR3 protein: CASGSEGDTQYF; CDR3 DNA: TGTGCTAGCGGTAGTGAGGGGGATACGCAGTATTTT
D gene: .; J gene: TRBJ2-2; V gene: TRBV6-5; clone size: many; CDR3 length: 15; CDR3 protein: CASSYDGRNTGELFF; CDR3 DNA: TGTGCCAGCAGTTACGACGGGAGGAACACCGGGGAGCTGTTTTTT
D gene: .; J gene: TRBJ1-2; V gene: TRBV30; clone size: many; CDR3 length: 12; CDR3 protein: CAWSRQYYGYTF; CDR3 DNA: TGTGCCTGGAGTCGGCAGTACTATGGCTACACCTTC
D gene: TRBD2; J gene: TRBJ2-7; V gene: TRBV10-3; clone size: many; CDR3 length: 15; CDR3 protein: CAIRKERGARDEQYF; CDR3 DNA: TGTGCCATCAGGAAGGAGCGGGGGGCACGGGACGAGCAGTACTTC
D gene: TRBD1; J gene: TRBJ1-1; V gene: TRBV19; clone size: many; CDR3 length: 16; CDR3 protein: CASSMGGTGGNTEAFF; CDR3 DNA: TGTGCCAGTAGTATGGGGGGGACAGGGGGGAACACTGAAGCTTTCTTT
D gene: .; J gene: TRBJ1-1; V gene: TRBV6-1; clone size: many; CDR3 length: 12; CDR3 protein: CASLGMNTEAFF; CDR3 DNA: TGTGCCAGCCTGGGAATGAACACTGAAGCTTTCTTT
D gene: TRBD2; J gene: TRBJ2-1; V gene: TRBV5-4; clone size: .; CDR3 length: 15; CDR3 protein: CASSWSGAPYNEQFF; CDR3 DNA: TGTGCCAGCAGCTGGAGCGGGGCCCCTTACAATGAGCAGTTCTTC
D gene: .; J gene: TRBJ2-1; V gene: TRBV9; clone size: .; CDR3 length: 17; CDR3 protein: CASSVESTGHSYNEQFF; CDR3 DNA: TGTGCCAGCAGCGTAGAGTCCACGGGGCACTCCTACAATGAGCAGTTCTTC
D gene: .; J gene: TRBJ1-6; V gene: TRBV7-3; clone size: many; CDR3 length: 15; CDR3 protein: CASSLGSRSNSPLHF; CDR3 DNA: TGTGCCAGCAGCTTAGGTAGCAGATCCAATTCACCCCTCCACTTT
D gene: TRBD1; J gene: TRBJ2-3; V gene: TRBV30; clone size: many; CDR3 length: 17; CDR3 protein: CAWSGEQGTPYTDTQYF; CDR3 DNA: TGTGCCTGGAGTGGCGAACAGGGGACCCCCTACACAGATACGCAGTATTTT
D gene: TRBD1; J gene: TRBJ2-7; V gene: TRBV13; clone size: many; CDR3 length: 15; CDR3 protein: CASSLRTGTVHEQYF; CDR3 DNA: TGTGCCAGCAGCTTGCGGACAGGGACTGTCCACGAGCAGTACTTC
D gene: TRBD1; J gene: TRBJ1-2; V gene: TRBV4-1; clone size: .; CDR3 length: 16; CDR3 protein: CASSQPRQGTSYGYTF; CDR3 DNA: TGCGCCAGCAGCCAACCCCGACAGGGGACAAGCTATGGCTACACCTTC
D gene: .; J gene: TRBJ1-5; V gene: TRBV28; clone size: many; CDR3 length: 13; CDR3 protein: CASSVQGNQPQHF; CDR3 DNA: TGTGCCAGCAGTGTACAGGGAAATCAGCCCCAGCATTTT
D gene: .; J gene: TRBJ1-1; V gene: TRBV2; clone size: many; CDR3 length: 13; CDR3 protein: CASRLTLGTEAFF; CDR3 DNA: TGTGCCAGCAGGTTGACCCTGGGGACTGAAGCTTTCTTT
D gene: .; J gene: TRBJ2-1; V gene: TRBV6-2/TRBV6-3; clone size: many; CDR3 length: 14; CDR3 protein: CASSYGRINDEQFF; CDR3 DNA: TGTGCCAGCAGTTATGGTCGGATCAACGATGAGCAGTTCTTC
D gene: TRBD1; J gene: TRBJ1-1; V gene: TRBV30; clone size: .; CDR3 length: 13; CDR3 protein: CATDRGRNAEAFF; CDR3 DNA: TGTGCCACCGACAGGGGGCGGAACGCTGAAGCTTTCTTT